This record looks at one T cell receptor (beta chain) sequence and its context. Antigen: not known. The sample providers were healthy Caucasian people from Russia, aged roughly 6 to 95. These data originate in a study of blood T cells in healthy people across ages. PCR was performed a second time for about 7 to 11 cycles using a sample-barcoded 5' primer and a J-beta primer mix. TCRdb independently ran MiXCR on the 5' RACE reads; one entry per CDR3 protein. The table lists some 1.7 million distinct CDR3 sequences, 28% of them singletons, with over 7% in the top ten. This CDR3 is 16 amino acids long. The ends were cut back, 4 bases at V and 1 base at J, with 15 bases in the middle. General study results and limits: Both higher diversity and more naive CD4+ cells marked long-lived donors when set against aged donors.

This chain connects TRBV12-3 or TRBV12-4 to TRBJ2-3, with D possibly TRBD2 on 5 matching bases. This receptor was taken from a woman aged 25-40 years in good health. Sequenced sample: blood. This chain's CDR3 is CASSSGNPPGTDTQYF. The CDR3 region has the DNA TGTGCCAGCAGTTCCGGGAATCCGCCGGGCACAGATACGCAGTATTTT.